This TCR beta chain comes out of a study of radiotherapy plus CTLA-4 blockade in lung cancer. Regarding the study as a whole: Radiotherapy was combined with ipilimumab, and tumor-derived TCR clones then expanded in blood. The best prediction of response reportedly came from early blood T cell clone dynamics, with interferon-beta.

Generated by immunoSEQ multiplex PCR, the TCRdb table keeps only in-frame clones and is missing some. The sample has approximately 33,000 clones, around 73% seen once. The CDR3 has 14 residues. CDR1 MNHNY and CDR2 SVGAGI come from the germline V gene (reference sequence). The ends were cut back, 0 bases at V and 2 bases at J, with 7 bases in the middle. In regard to this clone: Its matching antigen is unknown.

The receptor was isolated from a human donor with non-small cell lung cancer who had stable disease on radiotherapy plus ipilimumab. The chain joins TRBV6-6 to TRBJ1-1, with a weak D call TRBD1 (5 bases). Sequenced here: peripheral blood, sampled from a patient treated with radiotherapy plus ipilimumab. The CDR3 DNA sequence: TGTGCCAGCAGTTACTCGCAGGGCAACACTGAAGCTTTCTTT. Residues: CASSYSQGNTEAFF.